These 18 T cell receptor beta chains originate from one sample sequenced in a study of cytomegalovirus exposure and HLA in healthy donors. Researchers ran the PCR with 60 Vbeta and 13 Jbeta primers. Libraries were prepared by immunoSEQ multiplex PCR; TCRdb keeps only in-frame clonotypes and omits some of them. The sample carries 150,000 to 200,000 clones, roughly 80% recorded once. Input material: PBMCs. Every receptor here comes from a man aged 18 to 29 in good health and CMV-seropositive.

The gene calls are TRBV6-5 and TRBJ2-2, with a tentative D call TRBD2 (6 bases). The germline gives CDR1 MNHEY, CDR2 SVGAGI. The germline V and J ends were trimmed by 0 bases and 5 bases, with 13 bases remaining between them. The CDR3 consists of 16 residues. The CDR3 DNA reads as TGTGCCAGCAGTTACTCGTTGGGGGGATTTACCGGGGAGCTGTTTTTT. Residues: CASSYSLGGFTGELFF.

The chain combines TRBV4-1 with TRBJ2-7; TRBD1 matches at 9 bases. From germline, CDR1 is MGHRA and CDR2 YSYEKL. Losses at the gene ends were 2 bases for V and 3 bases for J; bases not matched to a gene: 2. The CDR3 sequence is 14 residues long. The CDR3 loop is CASSQWDRDYEQYF. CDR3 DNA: TGCGCCAGCAGCCAATGGGACAGGGACTACGAGCAGTACTTC.

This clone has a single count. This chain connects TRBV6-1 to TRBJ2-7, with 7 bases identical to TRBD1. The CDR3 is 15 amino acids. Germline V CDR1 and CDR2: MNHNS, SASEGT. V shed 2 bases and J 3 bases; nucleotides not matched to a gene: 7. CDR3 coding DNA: TGTGCCAGCAGTGAACGGTGGGGACAGAGCTACGAGCAGTACTTC. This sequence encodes CASSERWGQSYEQYF.

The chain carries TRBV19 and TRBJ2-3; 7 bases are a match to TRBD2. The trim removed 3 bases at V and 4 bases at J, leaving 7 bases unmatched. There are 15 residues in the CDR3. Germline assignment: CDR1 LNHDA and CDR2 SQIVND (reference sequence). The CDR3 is CASSIDAGRADTQYF. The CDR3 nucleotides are TGTGCCAGTAGTATCGACGCAGGGAGGGCAGATACGCAGTATTTT.

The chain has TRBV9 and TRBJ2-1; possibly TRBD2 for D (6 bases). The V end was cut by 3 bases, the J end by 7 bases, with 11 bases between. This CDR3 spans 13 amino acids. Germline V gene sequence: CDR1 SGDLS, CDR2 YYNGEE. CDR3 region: CASSDRLGNEQFF. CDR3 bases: TGTGCCAGCAGCGACCGACTAGGAAATGAGCAGTTCTTC.

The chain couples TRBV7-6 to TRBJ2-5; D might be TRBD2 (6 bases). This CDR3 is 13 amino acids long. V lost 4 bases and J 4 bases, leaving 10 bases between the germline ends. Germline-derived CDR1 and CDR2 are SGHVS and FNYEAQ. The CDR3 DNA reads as TGTGCCAGCAGCTCGACTAGTTTAGAGACCCAGTACTTC. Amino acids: CASSSTSLETQYF.

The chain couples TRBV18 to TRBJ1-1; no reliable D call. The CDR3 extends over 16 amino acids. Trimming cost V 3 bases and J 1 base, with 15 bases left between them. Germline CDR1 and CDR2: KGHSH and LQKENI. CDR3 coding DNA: TGTGCCAGCTCACCCGAGACATCGATTAAGAACACTGAAGCTTTCTTT. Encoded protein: CASSPETSIKNTEAFF. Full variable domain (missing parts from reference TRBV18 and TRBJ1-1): NAGVMQNPRHLVRRRGQEARLRCSPMKGHSHVYWYRQLPEEGLKFMVYLQKENIIDESGMPKERFSAEFPKEGPSILRIQQVVRGDSAAYFCASSPETSIKNTEAFFGQGTRLTVV.

CDR3 in DNA: TGTGCCAGCAGTCCCCTGAGGAGTCTAGCGGGAGGGACGGCCAAAAACATTCAGTACTTC. Its protein is CASSPLRSLAGGTAKNIQYF. V gene TRBV28 combines with J gene TRBJ2-4; 12 bases fit TRBD2. Germline trimming cut 5 bases from V and 1 base from J; bases unmatched to any gene: 15. The CDR3 covers 20 residues. Germline assignment: CDR1 MDHEN and CDR2 SYDVKM.

The CDR3 here is CSVEDPHRNTEAFF. CDR3 DNA sequence: TGCAGCGTTGAAGACCCACACAGGAACACTGAAGCTTTCTTT. V usage is TRBV29-1 and J usage is TRBJ1-1; no clear D gene. V lost 0 bases, J lost 1 base, and 9 bases lay in between. The CDR3 length is 14 residues. In germline, CDR1 is SQVTM, CDR2 ANQGSEA.

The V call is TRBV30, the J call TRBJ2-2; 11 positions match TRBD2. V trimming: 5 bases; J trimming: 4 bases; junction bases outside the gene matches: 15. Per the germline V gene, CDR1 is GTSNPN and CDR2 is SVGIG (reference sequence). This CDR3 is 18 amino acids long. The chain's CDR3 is CAWAGLAGGKSVTGELFF. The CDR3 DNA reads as TGTGCCTGGGCGGGGCTAGCGGGAGGAAAATCCGTCACCGGGGAGCTGTTTTTT.

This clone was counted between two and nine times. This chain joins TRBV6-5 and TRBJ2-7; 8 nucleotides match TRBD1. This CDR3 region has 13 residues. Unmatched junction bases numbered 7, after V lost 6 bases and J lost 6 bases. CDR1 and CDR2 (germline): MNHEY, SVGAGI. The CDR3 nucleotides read TGTGCCAGCAGAAGAACACAGGGGGGCGAGCAGTACTTC. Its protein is CASRRTQGGEQYF.

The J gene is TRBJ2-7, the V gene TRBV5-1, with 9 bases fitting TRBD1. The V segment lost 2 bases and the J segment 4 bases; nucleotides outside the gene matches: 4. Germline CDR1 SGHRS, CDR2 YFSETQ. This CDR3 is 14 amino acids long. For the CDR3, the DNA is TGCGCCAGCAGCTTAGGGACAGGGATGTACGAGCAGTACTTC. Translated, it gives CASSLGTGMYEQYF.

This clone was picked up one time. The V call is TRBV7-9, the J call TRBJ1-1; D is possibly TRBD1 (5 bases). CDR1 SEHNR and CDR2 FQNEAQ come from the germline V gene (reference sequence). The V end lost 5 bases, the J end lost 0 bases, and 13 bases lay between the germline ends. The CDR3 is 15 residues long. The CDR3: CASSPRPDMNTEAFF. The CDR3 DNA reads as TGTGCCAGCAGCCCCCGCCCGGACATGAACACTGAAGCTTTCTTT.

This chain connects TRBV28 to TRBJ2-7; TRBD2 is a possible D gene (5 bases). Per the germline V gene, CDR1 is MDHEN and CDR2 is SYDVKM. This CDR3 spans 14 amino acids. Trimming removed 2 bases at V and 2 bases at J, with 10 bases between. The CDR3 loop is CASSLRRVPYEQYF. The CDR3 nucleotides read TGTGCCAGCAGTTTAAGGCGGGTTCCCTACGAGCAGTACTTC.

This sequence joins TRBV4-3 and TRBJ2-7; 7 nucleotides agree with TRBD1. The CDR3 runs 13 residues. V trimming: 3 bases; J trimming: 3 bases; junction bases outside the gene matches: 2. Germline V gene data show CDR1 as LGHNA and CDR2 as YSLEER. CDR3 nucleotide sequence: TGCGCCAGCAGCCAGAGACAGGGCTACGAGCAGTACTTC. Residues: CASSQRQGYEQYF.

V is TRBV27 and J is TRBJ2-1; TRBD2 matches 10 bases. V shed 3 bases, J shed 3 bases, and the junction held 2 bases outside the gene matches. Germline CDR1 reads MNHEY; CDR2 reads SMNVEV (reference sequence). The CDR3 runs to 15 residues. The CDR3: CASSFGLADYNEQFF. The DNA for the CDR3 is TGTGCCAGCAGTTTCGGACTAGCGGACTACAATGAGCAGTTCTTC.

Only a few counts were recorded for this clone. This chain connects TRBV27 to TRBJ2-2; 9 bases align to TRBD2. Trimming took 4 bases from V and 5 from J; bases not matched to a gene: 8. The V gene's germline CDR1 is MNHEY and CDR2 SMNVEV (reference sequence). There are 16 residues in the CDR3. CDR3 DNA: TGTGCCAGCAGTTCCCCTCTAGCGGGATATACCGGGGAGCTGTTTTTT. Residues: CASSSPLAGYTGELFF.

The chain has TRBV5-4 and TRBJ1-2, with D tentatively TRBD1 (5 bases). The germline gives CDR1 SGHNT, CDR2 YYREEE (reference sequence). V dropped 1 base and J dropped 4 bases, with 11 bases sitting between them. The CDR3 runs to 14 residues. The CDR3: CASSLRGVPYGYTF. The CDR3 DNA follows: TGTGCCAGCAGCTTGCGGGGGGTCCCCTATGGCTACACCTTC.